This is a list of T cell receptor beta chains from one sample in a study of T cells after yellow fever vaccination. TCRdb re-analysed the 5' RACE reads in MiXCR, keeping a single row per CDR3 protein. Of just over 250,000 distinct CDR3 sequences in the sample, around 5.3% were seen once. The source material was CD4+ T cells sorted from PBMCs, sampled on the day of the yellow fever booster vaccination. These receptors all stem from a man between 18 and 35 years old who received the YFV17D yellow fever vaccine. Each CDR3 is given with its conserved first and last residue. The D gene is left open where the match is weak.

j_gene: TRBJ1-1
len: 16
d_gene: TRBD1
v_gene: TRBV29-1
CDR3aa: CSVTGQAQLRNTEAFF

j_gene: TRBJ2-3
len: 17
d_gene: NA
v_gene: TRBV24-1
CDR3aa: CATSDLGGQGFSDTQYF

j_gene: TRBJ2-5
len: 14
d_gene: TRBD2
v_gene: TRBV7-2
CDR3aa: CASSFRRGTPTQYF

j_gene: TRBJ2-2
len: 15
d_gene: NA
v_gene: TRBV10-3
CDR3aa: CAIRAALGDTGELFF

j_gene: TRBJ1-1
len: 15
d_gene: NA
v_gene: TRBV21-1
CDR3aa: CASSKESRGNTEAFF

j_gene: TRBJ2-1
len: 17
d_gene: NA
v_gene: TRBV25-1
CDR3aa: CASSGAGSTSSYNEQFF

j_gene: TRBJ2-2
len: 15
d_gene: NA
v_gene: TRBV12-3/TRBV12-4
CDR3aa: CASSRGSANTGELFF

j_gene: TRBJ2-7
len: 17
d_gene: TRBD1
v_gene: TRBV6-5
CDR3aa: CASSYSTVGTGGYEQYF

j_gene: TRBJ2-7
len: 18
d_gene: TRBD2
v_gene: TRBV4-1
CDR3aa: CASSQDGGGGLAYYEQYF

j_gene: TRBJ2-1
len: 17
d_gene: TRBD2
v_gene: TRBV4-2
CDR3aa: CASSQDPSGGARNEQFF

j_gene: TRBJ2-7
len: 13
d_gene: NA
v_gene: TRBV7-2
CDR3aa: CASSPGTGAVQYF

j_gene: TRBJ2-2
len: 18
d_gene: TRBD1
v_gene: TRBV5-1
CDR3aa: CACSLLRGQFVGTGELFF

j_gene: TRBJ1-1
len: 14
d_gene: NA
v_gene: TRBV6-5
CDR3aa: CASSPGVVYTEAFF

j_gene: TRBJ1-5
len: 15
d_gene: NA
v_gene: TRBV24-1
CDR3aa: CATRGSSPPNQPQHF

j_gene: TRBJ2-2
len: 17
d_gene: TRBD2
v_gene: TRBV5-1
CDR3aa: CASSPTGTSYNTGELFF

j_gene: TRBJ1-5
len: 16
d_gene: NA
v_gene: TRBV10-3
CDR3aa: CAISESQLVRSQPQHF

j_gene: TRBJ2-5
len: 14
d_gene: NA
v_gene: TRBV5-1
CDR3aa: CASSSMSGEETQYF

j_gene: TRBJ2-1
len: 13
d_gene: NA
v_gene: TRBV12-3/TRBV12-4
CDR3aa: CASTVDTYNEQFF

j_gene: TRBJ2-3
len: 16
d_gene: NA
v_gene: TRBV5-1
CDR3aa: CASSSRRVGSTDTQYF

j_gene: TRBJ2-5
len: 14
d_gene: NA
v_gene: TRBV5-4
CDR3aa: CASNGRDKEETQYF

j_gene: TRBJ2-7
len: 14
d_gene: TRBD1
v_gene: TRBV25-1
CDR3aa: CASSVGTGTGEQYF

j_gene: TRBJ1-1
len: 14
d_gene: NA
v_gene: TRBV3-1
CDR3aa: CASSQGSLETEAFF

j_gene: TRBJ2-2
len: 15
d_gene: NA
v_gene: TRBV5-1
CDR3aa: CASRKAGTNTGELFF

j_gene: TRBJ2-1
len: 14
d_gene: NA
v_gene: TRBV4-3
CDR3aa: CASSQEARNNEQFF

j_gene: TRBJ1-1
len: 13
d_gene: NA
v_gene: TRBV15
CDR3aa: CATSRQGNTEAFF

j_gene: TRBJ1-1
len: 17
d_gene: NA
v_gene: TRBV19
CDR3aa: CASKSSGLVFGGTEAFF

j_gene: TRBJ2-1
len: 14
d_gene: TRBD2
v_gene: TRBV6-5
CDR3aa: CASSMGGDEIEQFF

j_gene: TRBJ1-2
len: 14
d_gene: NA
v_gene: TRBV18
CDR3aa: CASSPGQSVYGYTF

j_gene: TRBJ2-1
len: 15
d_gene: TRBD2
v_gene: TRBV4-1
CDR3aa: CASSHAGGPFNEQFF

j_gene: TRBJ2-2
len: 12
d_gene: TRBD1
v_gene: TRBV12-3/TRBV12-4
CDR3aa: CASRTGVGELFF

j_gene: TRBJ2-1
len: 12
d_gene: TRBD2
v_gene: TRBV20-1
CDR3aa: CSTGGTYNEQFF

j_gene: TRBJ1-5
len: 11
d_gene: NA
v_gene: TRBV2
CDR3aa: CASSESGPQHF

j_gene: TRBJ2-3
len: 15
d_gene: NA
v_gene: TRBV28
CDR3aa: CASSLVQGKSDTQYF

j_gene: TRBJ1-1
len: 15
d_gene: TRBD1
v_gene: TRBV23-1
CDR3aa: CASTRDRGHNTEAFF

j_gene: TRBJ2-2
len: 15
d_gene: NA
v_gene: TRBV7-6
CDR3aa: CASSLAGGLTGELFF

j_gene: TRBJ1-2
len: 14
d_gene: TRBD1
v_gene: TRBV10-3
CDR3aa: CAIRGQGSSYGYTF

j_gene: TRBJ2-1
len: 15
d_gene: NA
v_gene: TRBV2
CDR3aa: CASSEAQTEYNEQFF

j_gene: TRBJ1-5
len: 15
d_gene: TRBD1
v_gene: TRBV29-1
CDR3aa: CSVAEGADTNQPQHF

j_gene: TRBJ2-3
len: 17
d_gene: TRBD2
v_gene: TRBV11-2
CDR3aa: CASSEKILAGGTDTQYF

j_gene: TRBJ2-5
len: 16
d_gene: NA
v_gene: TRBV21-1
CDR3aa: CASSKVSRGGLETQYF

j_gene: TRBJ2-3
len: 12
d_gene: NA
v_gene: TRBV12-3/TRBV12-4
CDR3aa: CASRTVGDTQYF